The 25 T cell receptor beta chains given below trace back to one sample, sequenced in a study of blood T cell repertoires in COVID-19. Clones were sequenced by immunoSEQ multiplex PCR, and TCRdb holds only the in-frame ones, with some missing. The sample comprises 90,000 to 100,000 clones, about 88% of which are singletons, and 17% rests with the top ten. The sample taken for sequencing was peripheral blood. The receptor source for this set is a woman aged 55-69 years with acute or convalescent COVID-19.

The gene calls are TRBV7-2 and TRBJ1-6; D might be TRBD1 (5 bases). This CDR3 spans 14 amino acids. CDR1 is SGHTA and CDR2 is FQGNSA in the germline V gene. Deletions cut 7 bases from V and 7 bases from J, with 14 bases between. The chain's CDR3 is CASNTPGGNSPLHF. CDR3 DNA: TGTGCCAGCAATACACCGGGGGGGAATTCACCCCTCCACTTT.

The chain's CDR3 is CASSQEGQGYYGYTF. The CDR3 DNA reads as TGCGCCAGCAGCCAAGAGGGCCAGGGGTACTATGGCTACACCTTC. J is TRBJ1-2 and V is TRBV4-1; the D gene is possibly TRBD1 (6 bases). The CDR3 is 15 residues long. V lost 0 bases and J lost 3, with 11 bases in between. Per the germline V gene, CDR1 is MGHRA and CDR2 is YSYEKL.

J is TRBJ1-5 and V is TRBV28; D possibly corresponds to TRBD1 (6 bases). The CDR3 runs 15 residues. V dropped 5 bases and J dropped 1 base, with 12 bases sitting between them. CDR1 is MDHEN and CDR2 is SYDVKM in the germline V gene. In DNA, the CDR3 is TGTGCCAGCAGTCCCGACAGGACCAGCAATCAGCCCCAGCATTTT. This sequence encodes CASSPDRTSNQPQHF.

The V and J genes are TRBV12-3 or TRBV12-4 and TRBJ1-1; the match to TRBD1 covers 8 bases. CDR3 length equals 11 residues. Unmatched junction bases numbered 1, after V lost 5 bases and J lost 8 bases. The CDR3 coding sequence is TGTGCCAGCAGTAACAGGGGGGAAGCTTTCTTT. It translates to CASSNRGEAFF.

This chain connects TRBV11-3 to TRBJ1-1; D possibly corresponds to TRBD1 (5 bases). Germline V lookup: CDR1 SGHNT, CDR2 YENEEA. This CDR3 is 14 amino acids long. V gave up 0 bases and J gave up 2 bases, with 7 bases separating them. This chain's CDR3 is CASSLEGGNTEAFF. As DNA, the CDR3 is TGTGCCAGCAGCTTAGAGGGGGGAAACACTGAAGCTTTCTTT.

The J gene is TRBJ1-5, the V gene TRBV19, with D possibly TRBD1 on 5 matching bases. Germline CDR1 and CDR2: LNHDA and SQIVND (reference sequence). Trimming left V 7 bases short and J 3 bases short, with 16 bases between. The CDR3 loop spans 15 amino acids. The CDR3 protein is CASTPFSGINQPQHF. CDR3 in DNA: TGTGCCAGTACGCCCTTCTCAGGGATCAATCAGCCCCAGCATTTT.

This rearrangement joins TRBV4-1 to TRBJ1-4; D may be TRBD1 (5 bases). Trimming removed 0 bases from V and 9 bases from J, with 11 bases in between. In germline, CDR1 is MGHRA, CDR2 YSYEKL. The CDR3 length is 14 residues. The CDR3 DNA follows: TGCGCCAGCAGCCAAGACCGGGGGAGACAAAAACTGTTTTTT. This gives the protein CASSQDRGRQKLFF.

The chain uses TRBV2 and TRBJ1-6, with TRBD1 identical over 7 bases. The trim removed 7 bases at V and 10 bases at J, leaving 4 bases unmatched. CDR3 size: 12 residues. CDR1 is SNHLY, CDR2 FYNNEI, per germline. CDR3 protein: CASNRDSSPLHF. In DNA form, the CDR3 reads TGTGCCAGCAATCGGGACAGCTCACCCCTCCACTTT.

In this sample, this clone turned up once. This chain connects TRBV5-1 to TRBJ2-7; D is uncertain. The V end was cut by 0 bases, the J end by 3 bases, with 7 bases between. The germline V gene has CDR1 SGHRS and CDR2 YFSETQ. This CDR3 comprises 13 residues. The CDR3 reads CASSLALYYEQYF. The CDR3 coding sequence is TGCGCCAGCAGCTTGGCACTATACTACGAGCAGTACTTC.

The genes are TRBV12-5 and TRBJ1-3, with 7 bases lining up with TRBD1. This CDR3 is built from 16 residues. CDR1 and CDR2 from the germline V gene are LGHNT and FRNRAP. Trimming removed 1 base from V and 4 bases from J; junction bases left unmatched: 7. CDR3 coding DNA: TGTGCTAGTGGTTTGGGGACAGGAGGTTCGGGAAACACCATATATTTT. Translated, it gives CASGLGTGGSGNTIYF.

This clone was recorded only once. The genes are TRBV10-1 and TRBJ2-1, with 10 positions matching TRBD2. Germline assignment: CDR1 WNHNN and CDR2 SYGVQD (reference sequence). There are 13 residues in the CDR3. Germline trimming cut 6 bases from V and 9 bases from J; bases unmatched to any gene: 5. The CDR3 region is CASSESGGAEQFF. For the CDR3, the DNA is TGCGCCAGCAGCGAGAGCGGGGGGGCTGAGCAGTTCTTC.

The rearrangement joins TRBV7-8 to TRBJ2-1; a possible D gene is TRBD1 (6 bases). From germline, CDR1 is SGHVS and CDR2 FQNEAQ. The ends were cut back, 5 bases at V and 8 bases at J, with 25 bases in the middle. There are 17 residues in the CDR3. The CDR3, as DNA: TGTGCCAGCAGCCGCCTATCACAGGGTGGGATTGACGATGAGCAGTTCTTC. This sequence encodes CASSRLSQGGIDDEQFF.

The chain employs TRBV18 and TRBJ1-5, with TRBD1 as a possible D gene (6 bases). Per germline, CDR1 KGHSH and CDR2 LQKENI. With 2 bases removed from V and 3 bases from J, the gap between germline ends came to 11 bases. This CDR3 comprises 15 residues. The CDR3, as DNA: TGTGCCAGCTCACCAAGTGGACAGAACAATCAGCCCCAGCATTTT. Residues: CASSPSGQNNQPQHF.

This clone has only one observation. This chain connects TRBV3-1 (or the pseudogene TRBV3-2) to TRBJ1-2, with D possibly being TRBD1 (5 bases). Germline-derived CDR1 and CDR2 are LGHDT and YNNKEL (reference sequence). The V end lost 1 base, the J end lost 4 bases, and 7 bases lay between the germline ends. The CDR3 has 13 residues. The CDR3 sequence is CASSQGQFYGYTF. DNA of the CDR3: TGTGCCAGCAGCCAAGGACAGTTCTATGGCTACACCTTC.

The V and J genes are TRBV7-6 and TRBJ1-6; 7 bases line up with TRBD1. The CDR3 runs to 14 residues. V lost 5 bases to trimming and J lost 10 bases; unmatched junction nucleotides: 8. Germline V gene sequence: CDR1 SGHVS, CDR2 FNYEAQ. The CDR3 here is CASSTTGRESPLHF. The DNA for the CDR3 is TGTGCCAGCAGCACGACAGGGAGAGAGTCACCCCTCCACTTT.

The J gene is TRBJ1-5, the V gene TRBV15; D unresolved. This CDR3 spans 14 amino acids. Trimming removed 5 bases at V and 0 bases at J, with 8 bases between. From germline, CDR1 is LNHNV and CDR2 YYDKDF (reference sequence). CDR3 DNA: TGTGCCACCAGCCCGAGGGATAGCAATCAGCCCCAGCATTTT. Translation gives CATSPRDSNQPQHF.

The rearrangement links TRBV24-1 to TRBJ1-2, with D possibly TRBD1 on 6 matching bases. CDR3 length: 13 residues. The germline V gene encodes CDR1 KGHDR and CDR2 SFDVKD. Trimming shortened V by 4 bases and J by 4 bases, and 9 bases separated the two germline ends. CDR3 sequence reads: CATSEGGGYGYTF. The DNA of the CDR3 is TGTGCCACCAGTGAAGGGGGGGGCTATGGCTACACCTTC.

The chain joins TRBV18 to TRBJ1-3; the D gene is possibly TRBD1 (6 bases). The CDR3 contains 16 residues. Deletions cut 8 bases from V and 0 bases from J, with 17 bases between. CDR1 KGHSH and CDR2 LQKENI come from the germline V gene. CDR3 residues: CASGSGTPLSGNTIYF. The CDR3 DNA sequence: TGTGCCAGCGGATCCGGGACACCCCTCTCTGGAAACACCATATATTTT.

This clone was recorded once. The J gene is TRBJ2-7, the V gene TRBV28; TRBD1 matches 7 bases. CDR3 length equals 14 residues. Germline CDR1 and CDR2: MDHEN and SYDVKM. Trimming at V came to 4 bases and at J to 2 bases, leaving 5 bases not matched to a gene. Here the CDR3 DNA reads TGTGCCAGCAGTTCACAGGGGCCGCCCTACGAGCAGTACTTC. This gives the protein CASSSQGPPYEQYF. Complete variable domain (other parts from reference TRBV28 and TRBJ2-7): DVKVTQSSRYLVKRTGEKVFLECVQDMDHENMFWYRQDPGLGLRLIYFSYDVKMKEKGDIPEGYSVSREKKERFSLILESASTNQTSMYLCASSSQGPPYEQYFGPGTRLTVT.

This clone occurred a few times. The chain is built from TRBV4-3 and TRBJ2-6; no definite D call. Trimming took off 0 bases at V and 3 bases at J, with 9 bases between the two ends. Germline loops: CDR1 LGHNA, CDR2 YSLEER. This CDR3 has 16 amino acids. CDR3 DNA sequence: TGCGCCAGCAGCCAAGATTCGGGTTATGGGGCCAACGTCCTGACTTTC. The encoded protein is CASSQDSGYGANVLTF.

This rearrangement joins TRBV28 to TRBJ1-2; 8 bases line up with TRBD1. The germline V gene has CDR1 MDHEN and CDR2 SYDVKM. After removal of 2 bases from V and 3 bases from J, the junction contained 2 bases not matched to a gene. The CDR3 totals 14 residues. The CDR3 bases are TGTGCCAGCAGTTTAGCGACAGGGGACTATGGCTACACCTTC. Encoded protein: CASSLATGDYGYTF.

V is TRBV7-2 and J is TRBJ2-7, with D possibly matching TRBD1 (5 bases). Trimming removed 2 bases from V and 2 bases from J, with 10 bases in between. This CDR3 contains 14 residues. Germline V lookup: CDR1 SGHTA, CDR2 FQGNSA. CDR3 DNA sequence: TGTGCCAGCAGCTTATCAGCAGGGACCTACGAGCAGTACTTC. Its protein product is CASSLSAGTYEQYF.

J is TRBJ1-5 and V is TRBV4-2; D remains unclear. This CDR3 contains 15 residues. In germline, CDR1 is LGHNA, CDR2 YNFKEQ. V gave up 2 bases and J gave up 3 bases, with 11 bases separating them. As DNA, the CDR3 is TGTGCCAGCAGCCAAAATGTCAGGTTCAATCAGCCCCAGCATTTT. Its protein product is CASSQNVRFNQPQHF.

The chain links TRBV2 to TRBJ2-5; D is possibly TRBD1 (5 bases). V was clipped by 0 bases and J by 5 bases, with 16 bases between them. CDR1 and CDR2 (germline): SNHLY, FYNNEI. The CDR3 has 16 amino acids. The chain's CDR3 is CASSEALPGRQETQYF. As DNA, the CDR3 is TGTGCCAGCAGTGAAGCGCTTCCTGGCAGACAGGAGACCCAGTACTTC.

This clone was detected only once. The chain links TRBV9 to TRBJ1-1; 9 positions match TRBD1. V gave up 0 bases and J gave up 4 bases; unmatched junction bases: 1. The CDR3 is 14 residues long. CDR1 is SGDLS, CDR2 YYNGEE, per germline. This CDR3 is CASSVGQGGTEAFF. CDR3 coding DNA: TGTGCCAGCAGCGTAGGACAGGGGGGCACTGAAGCTTTCTTT.